This TCR beta chain emerged from a study of shared clonotypes between healthy human individuals. TCRdb's table, derived via immunoSEQ multiplex PCR, lists solely in-frame clones and lacks some. The repertoire has some 380,000 clones, about 96% of them found once; the top ten carry about 0.32%. Germline CDR1 reads MNHEY; CDR2 reads SMNVEV (reference sequence). V was pared by 7 bases and J by 0 bases, with 9 bases between. The CDR3 contains 14 residues. This clonotype was obtained from a man aged 25-45 years in good health. The sample consisted of memory CD8+ T cells sorted from blood. The subset denotes: CD45RO+ cells pooled with CCR7-negative TemRA cells. V and J are TRBV27 and TRBJ1-4; D uncertain. DNA for the CDR3: TGTGCCAGCAAGAAAGTTGCAACTAATGAAAAACTGTTTTTT. Translation gives CASKKVATNEKLFF.